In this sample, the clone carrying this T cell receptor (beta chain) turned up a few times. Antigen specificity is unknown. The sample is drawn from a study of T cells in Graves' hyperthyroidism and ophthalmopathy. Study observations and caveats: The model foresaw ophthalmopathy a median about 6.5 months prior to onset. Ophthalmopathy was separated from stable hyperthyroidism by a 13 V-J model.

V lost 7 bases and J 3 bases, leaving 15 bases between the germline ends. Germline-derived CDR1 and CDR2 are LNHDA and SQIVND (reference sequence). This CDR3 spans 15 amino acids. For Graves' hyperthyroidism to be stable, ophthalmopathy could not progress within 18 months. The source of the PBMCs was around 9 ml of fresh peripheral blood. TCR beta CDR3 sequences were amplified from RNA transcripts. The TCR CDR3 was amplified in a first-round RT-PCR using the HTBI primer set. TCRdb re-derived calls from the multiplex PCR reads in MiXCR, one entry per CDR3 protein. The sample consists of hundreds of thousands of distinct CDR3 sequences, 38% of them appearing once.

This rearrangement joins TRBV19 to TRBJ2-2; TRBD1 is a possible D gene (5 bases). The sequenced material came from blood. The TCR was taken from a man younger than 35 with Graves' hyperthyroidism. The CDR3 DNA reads TGTGCCAGTAAGGGGCAGGGTGGGTACACCGGGGAGCTGTTTTTT. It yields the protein CASKGQGGYTGELFF.